These 32 T cell receptor beta chains came from one sample sequenced in a study of blood T cells in healthy people across ages. The authors ran a second PCR of about 7 to 11 cycles using a sample-barcoded 5' primer and a J-beta primer mix. TCRdb reprocessed the 5' RACE reads with MiXCR, giving one entry per CDR3 protein. Here the sample spans under 850,000 distinct CDR3 sequences, 35% to 40% being singletons. The source material was blood. Source of these receptors: a man aged 18 to 29 in good health.

With regard to this clonotype: An end of the junction differs from the germline gene, which may be a read error. The chain is built from TRBV15 and TRBJ2-5; 11 bases fit TRBD2. This CDR3 spans 18 amino acids. Germline values: CDR1 LNHNV, CDR2 YYDKDF (reference sequence). The CDR3 spells CAASRGLAGGLYQETQYF. CDR3 DNA sequence: TGTGCCGCCAGCAGAGGCCTAGCGGGGGGCTTGTACCAAGAGACCCAGTACTTC.

The chain uses TRBV20-1 and TRBJ2-1; D gene unclear. The CDR3 is 14 residues long. Germline assignment: CDR1 DFQATT and CDR2 SNEGSKA (reference sequence). The V end was cut by 3 bases, the J end by 3 bases, with 12 bases between. The CDR3: CSARFPSNYNEQFF. The CDR3 DNA is TGCAGTGCTAGGTTCCCCTCAAACTACAATGAGCAGTTCTTC.

The chain is built from TRBV9 and TRBJ2-7, with unresolved D. The CDR3 runs to 11 residues. V lost 1 base and J lost 7, with 6 bases in between. The germline V gene encodes CDR1 SGDLS and CDR2 YYNGEE. CDR3 protein: CASSVINEQYF. CDR3 DNA sequence: TGTGCCAGCAGCGTAATAAATGAGCAGTACTTC.

The rearrangement uses TRBV2 and TRBJ2-7; D is uncertain. CDR3 length: 13 residues. Trimming took 3 bases from V and 5 from J, leaving 11 bases between them. Germline CDR1 is SNHLY and CDR2 is FYNNEI. CDR3: CASSEGMQNEQYF. In DNA, the CDR3 is TGTGCCAGCAGTGAGGGCATGCAAAACGAGCAGTACTTC.

This clonotype was found many times. The chain employs TRBV20-1 and TRBJ2-3; TRBD2 agrees at 9 bases. This CDR3 region has 14 residues. CDR1 is DFQATT, CDR2 SNEGSKA, per germline (reference sequence). After removal of 1 base from V and 2 bases from J, the junction contained 1 base not matched to a gene. CDR3 sequence reads: CSARGGGVTDTQYF. The CDR3 coding sequence is TGCAGTGCTAGAGGCGGGGGGGTCACAGATACGCAGTATTTT.

CDR3 in DNA: TGTGCCAGCAGCCCCGCGGGGGCGAATCAGCCCCAGCATTTT. Translation gives CASSPAGANQPQHF. The chain is built from TRBV5-5 and TRBJ1-5; D perhaps matches TRBD1 (6 bases). The CDR3 consists of 14 residues. Trimming stripped 4 bases from V and 4 bases from J, with 12 bases between. Germline CDR1 and CDR2: SGHKS and YYEKEE (reference sequence).

J is TRBJ2-7 and V is TRBV25-1, with unresolved D. Germline CDR1 reads MGHDK; CDR2 reads SYGVNS. Trimming took 4 bases from V and 2 from J, leaving 12 bases between them. This CDR3 contains 14 residues. This CDR3 is CASSAIFSPYEQYF. The CDR3 nucleotides are TGTGCCAGCAGTGCCATCTTTAGCCCCTACGAGCAGTACTTC.

The chain couples TRBV19 to TRBJ2-6; the D is unclear. CDR3 length equals 15 residues. Per the germline V gene, CDR1 is LNHDA and CDR2 is SQIVND (reference sequence). V was trimmed by 6 bases and J by 2 bases, leaving 11 bases between them. The CDR3 DNA follows: TGTGCCAGTAGGGCCGAGGACCCTGGGGCCAACGTCCTGACTTTC. Protein sequence: CASRAEDPGANVLTF.

This clonotype was observed many times. The chain uses TRBV20-1 and TRBJ1-2; the D gene is possibly TRBD1 (5 bases). The germline gives CDR1 DFQATT, CDR2 SNEGSKA (reference sequence). The CDR3 covers 17 residues. Between the trimmed V and J ends, which lost 4 bases and 1 base, there was a span of 22 bases. CDR3 residues: CSATVQGPSGYNYGYTF. The CDR3 DNA is TGCAGTGCTACTGTCCAGGGTCCCTCGGGATATAACTATGGCTACACCTTC.

V gene TRBV5-1 combines with J gene TRBJ2-1; 8 bases match TRBD2. CDR1 is SGHRS, CDR2 YFSETQ, per germline. The V and J ends lost 2 bases and 6 bases, in that order; junction bases with no gene match: 10. The CDR3 is 16 residues long. Here the CDR3 reads CASSFAGGMLGNEQFF. The CDR3 region has the DNA TGCGCCAGCAGCTTTGCGGGGGGCATGTTGGGCAATGAGCAGTTCTTC.

A word on this clonotype: A much larger clone differs by one base, so this may be a read error. This chain connects TRBV20-1 to TRBJ1-2, with 7 bases fitting TRBD1. This CDR3 comprises 14 residues. Looked up from germline, CDR1 is DFQATT and CDR2 is SNEGSKA (reference sequence). The junction had 9 bases not matched to a gene; V was cut back by 2 bases and J by 6 bases. Here the CDR3 DNA reads TGCAGTGCTAGAATGCGGGACAGCACCCATGGCTACACCTTC. Translated: CSARMRDSTHGYTF.

This clonotype was detected only a few times. The rearrangement links TRBV24-1 to TRBJ2-3; 9 nucleotides align to TRBD1. The CDR3 runs 17 residues. Per germline, CDR1 KGHDR and CDR2 SFDVKD. V lost 3 bases and J lost 2; bases outside the gene matches: 8. The CDR3 DNA sequence: TGTGCCACCAGTGATCCGTTCGGGACAGGGAACACAGATACGCAGTATTTT. This encodes CATSDPFGTGNTDTQYF.

This clonotype was seen more than once but under ten times. The V call is TRBV4-3, the J call TRBJ2-3; either TRBD1 or TRBD2 may fit D (6 bases each). Trimming took off 0 bases at V and 3 bases at J, with 13 bases between the two ends. Germline V CDR1 and CDR2: LGHNA, YSLEER. This CDR3 has 16 amino acids. CDR3 nucleotides: TGCGCCAGCAGCCAAGATACGGGGGCCCTAACAGATACGCAGTATTTT. Its translation is CASSQDTGALTDTQYF.

The rearrangement uses TRBV9 and TRBJ1-4; TRBD1 aligns across 7 bases. Per germline, CDR1 SGDLS and CDR2 YYNGEE. This CDR3 comprises 16 residues. J lost 9 bases, V lost 3 bases, and 14 bases had no gene match. The CDR3 nucleotides are TGTGCCAGCAGCGGAGGACAGGAAGAAGTCTTTAAAAAACTGTTTTTT. It encodes CASSGGQEEVFKKLFF.

V usage is TRBV7-2 and J usage is TRBJ2-7; D perhaps matches TRBD1 (6 bases). CDR1 is SGHTA and CDR2 is FQGNSA in the germline V gene. The CDR3 spans 15 residues. Trimming removed 7 bases at V and 2 bases at J, with 18 bases between. The chain's CDR3 is CASTQPPGATYEQYF. The CDR3 DNA reads as TGTGCCAGCACCCAACCCCCAGGGGCAACCTACGAGCAGTACTTC.

A single count supports this clonotype. The rearrangement links TRBV18 to TRBJ1-2, with D uncertain. Germline V gives CDR1 KGHSH, CDR2 LQKENI. Between the trimmed V and J ends, which lost 7 bases and 0 bases, there was a span of 12 bases. The length of the CDR3 is 14 residues. CDR3 sequence: CASCPGITNYGYTF. DNA of the CDR3: TGTGCCAGCTGCCCGGGAATAACTAACTATGGCTACACCTTC.

This clonotype was detected only a few times. The chain joins TRBV20-1 to TRBJ2-5, with TRBD1 matching over 10 bases. V lost 6 bases, J lost 3 bases, and 4 bases stayed unmatched. Per germline, CDR1 DFQATT and CDR2 SNEGSKA (reference sequence). The length of the CDR3 is 13 residues. This CDR3 is CSADGTGEETQYF. The CDR3 DNA reads as TGCAGTGCCGACGGGACAGGGGAAGAGACCCAGTACTTC.

This clonotype was counted a few times. The rearrangement joins TRBV20-1 to TRBJ2-3, with TRBD2 matching 11 bases. V lost 4 bases, J lost 2 bases, and 5 bases stayed unmatched. In germline, CDR1 is DFQATT, CDR2 SNEGSKA (reference sequence). The CDR3 runs 15 residues. CDR3 amino acids: CSATLAGAVTDTQYF. CDR3 nucleotide sequence: TGCAGTGCTACACTAGCGGGGGCCGTCACAGATACGCAGTATTTT.

V and J are TRBV7-2 and TRBJ2-5; the D is unclear. This CDR3 has 12 amino acids. Germline CDR1 is SGHTA and CDR2 is FQGNSA. V was shortened by 3 bases and J by 11 bases, with 13 bases between the two germline ends. The CDR3 reads CASSFTWDEQYF. The CDR3 DNA is TGTGCCAGCAGCTTTACTTGGGATGAGCAGTACTTC.

This clonotype was detected only a few times. The rearrangement uses TRBV20-1 and TRBJ2-1; 9 bases are a match to TRBD1. The CDR3 is 13 amino acids. Trimming removed 7 bases from V and 7 bases from J; junction bases left unmatched: 8. Germline V gives CDR1 DFQATT, CDR2 SNEGSKA (reference sequence). The CDR3 DNA reads as TGCAGTGTAACGACAGGGGGATGGAATGAGCAGTTCTTC. This translates into CSVTTGGWNEQFF.

At least ten counts were recorded for this clonotype. The V gene is TRBV7-2, the J gene TRBJ2-6, with D possibly matching TRBD1 (5 bases). Germline-derived CDR1 and CDR2 are SGHTA and FQGNSA. This CDR3 contains 18 residues. V was cut by 3 bases and J by 0 bases, with 15 bases left in between. CDR3: CASSFWTTSSSGANVLTF. The CDR3 DNA follows: TGTGCCAGCAGCTTCTGGACAACCTCCAGCTCTGGGGCCAACGTCCTGACTTTC.

This clonotype occurred a few times. The chain uses TRBV20-1 and TRBJ1-6; a possible D gene is TRBD1 (5 bases). V lost 6 bases to trimming and J lost 7 bases, with 13 bases between them. The germline CDR1 and CDR2 sequences are DFQATT and SNEGSKA (reference sequence). CDR3 size: 13 residues. The CDR3 here is CSADGGFNSPLHF. The CDR3 DNA is TGCAGTGCCGATGGGGGGTTCAATTCACCCCTCCACTTT.

The chain uses TRBV6-1 and TRBJ2-7, with D hard to call. CDR3 length: 14 amino acids. V lost 2 bases and J 1 base, leaving 9 bases between the germline ends. CDR1 and CDR2 from the germline V gene are MNHNS and SASEGT. The CDR3 DNA sequence: TGTGCCAGCAGTGAATTGGGGTATTCCTACGAGCAGTACTTC. This sequence encodes CASSELGYSYEQYF.

This clonotype was counted only a few times. This chain joins TRBV12-3 or TRBV12-4 and TRBJ2-3; 8 nucleotides line up with TRBD2. Trimming cost V 6 bases and J 6 bases; bases outside gene matches: 2. The CDR3 has 12 residues. The DNA for the CDR3 is TGTGCCAGCAGGGCTAGCGGGGATACGCAGTATTTT. This encodes CASRASGDTQYF.

The rearrangement uses TRBV7-2 and TRBJ2-7; perhaps TRBD1 as D (6 bases). Trimming left V 0 bases short and J 7 bases short, with 16 bases between. CDR3 length: 15 amino acids. The germline gives CDR1 SGHTA, CDR2 FQGNSA. CDR3 nucleotides: TGTGCCAGCAGCTTAGCCAGGGGTTCCTACAATGAGCAGTACTTC. Amino acids: CASSLARGSYNEQYF.

The V and J genes are TRBV20-1 and TRBJ2-3; D unclear. With 0 bases removed from V and 3 bases from J, the gap between germline ends came to 7 bases. The CDR3 loop spans 13 amino acids. Germline loops: CDR1 DFQATT, CDR2 SNEGSKA (reference sequence). This chain's CDR3 is CSARDSTTDTQYF. CDR3 bases: TGCAGTGCTAGAGATAGCACTACAGATACGCAGTATTTT.

The rearrangement uses TRBV20-1 and TRBJ2-7, with D possibly being TRBD1 (5 bases). V was trimmed by 1 base and J by 0 bases, leaving 10 bases between them. The CDR3 length is 14 residues. Germline CDR1 and CDR2: DFQATT and SNEGSKA (reference sequence). The CDR3 nucleotides read TGCAGTGCTAGAGCAGACAGTGGCTCCTACGAGCAGTACTTC. It codes for CSARADSGSYEQYF.

The chain is built from TRBV6-6 and TRBJ2-1; 8 nucleotides align to TRBD2. CDR1 and CDR2 (germline): MNHNY, SVGAGI (reference sequence). The CDR3 consists of 16 residues. V lost 2 bases, J lost 6 bases, and 9 bases stayed unmatched. The CDR3 nucleotides read TGTGCCAGCAGTTACCCAGCGGGGGATGTCGTCAATGAGCAGTTCTTC. Protein sequence: CASSYPAGDVVNEQFF.

This clonotype has ten or more counts. The V and J genes are TRBV10-3 and TRBJ2-3; 7 bases are shared with TRBD2. CDR1 ENHRY and CDR2 SYGVKD come from the germline V gene. V trimming: 3 bases; J trimming: 2 bases; junction bases outside the gene matches: 2. The CDR3 runs to 14 residues. CDR3 sequence: CAISDGGYTDTQYF. CDR3 DNA: TGTGCCATCAGTGACGGGGGGTACACAGATACGCAGTATTTT.

This clonotype was seen only a few times. This CDR3 is CASSAVGSETQYF. The CDR3 DNA sequence: TGTGCCAGCAGCGCAGTAGGATCGGAGACCCAGTACTTC. The rearrangement joins TRBV7-2 to TRBJ2-5; D not certain. The CDR3 extends over 13 amino acids. Germline V gives CDR1 SGHTA, CDR2 FQGNSA. V gave up 5 bases and J gave up 5 bases, with 12 bases separating them.

This clonotype was seen more than once but under ten times. The chain joins TRBV27 to TRBJ1-2, with 8 bases matching TRBD1. The CDR3 sequence is 16 residues long. Trimming took 2 bases from V and 2 from J; bases not matched to a gene: 7. In germline, CDR1 is MNHEY, CDR2 SMNVEV (reference sequence). The CDR3 region is CASSLTQTGANYGYTF. CDR3 bases: TGTGCCAGCAGTTTAACCCAGACAGGGGCCAACTATGGCTACACCTTC.

Points on this clonotype: A clone one base away is much larger, so this may be a read error. The gene calls are TRBV12-3 or TRBV12-4 and TRBJ1-2; TRBD1 matches at 8 bases. This CDR3 comprises 14 residues. Germline trimming cut 6 bases from V and 4 bases from J; bases unmatched to any gene: 7. CDR3 in DNA: TGTGCCAGCAGCAGGGGACAGGCGGCCTATGGCTACACCTTC. This codes for CASSRGQAAYGYTF.